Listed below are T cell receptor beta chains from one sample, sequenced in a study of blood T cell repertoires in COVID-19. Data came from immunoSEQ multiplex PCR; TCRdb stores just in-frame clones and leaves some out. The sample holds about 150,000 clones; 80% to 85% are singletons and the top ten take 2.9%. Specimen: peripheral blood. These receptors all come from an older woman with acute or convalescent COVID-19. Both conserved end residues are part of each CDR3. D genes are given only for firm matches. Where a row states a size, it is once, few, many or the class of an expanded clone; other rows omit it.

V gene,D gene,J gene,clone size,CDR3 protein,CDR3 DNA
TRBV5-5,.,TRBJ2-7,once,CASSLAQGGYEQYF,TGTGCCAGCAGCTTGGCCCAGGGTGGCTACGAGCAGTACTTC
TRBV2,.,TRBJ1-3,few,CASSEVGGAKGNTIYF,TGTGCCAGCAGTGAAGTGGGGGGGGCTAAAGGAAACACCATATATTTT
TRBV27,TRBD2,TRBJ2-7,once,CASSFHQRGTYEQYF,TGTGCCAGCAGTTTTCACCAGCGGGGAACCTACGAGCAGTACTTC
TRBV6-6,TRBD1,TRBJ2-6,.,CASRVQGSGANVLTF,TGTGCCAGCAGGGTACAGGGGTCTGGGGCCAACGTCCTGACTTTC
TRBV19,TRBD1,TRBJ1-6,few,CASSIGTGSSYNSPLHF,TGTGCCAGTAGTATCGGGACAGGGAGCTCCTATAATTCACCCCTCCACTTT
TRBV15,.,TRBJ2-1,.,CATSREVSVGSSYNEQFF,TGTGCCACCAGCAGAGAAGTGAGTGTAGGGAGCTCCTACAATGAGCAGTTCTTC
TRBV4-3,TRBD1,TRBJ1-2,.,CASSQERGQQINYGYTF,TGCGCCAGCAGCCAAGAAAGGGGACAGCAAATTAACTATGGCTACACCTTC
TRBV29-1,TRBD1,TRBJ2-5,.,CSVDPGQGRETQYF,TGCAGCGTTGACCCGGGACAGGGGAGAGAGACCCAGTACTTC
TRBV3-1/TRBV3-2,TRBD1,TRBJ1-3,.,CASSQAPGQGAGNTIYF,TGTGCCAGCAGCCAAGCCCCGGGACAGGGGGCAGGAAACACCATATATTTT
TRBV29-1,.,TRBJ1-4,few,CSVVTTRPEDEKLFF,TGCAGCGTCGTGACTACACGACCAGAGGATGAAAAACTGTTTTTT
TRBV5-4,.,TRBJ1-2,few,CASSLGTVNYGYTF,TGTGCCAGCAGCTTGGGGACAGTCAACTATGGCTACACCTTC
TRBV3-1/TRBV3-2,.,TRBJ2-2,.,CASSLRGRGRTGELFF,TGTGCCAGCAGCCTCCGAGGCAGGGGAAGGACCGGGGAGCTGTTTTTT
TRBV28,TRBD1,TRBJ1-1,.,CAYRGANKNTEAFF,TGTGCTTACAGGGGGGCAAACAAGAACACTGAAGCTTTCTTT
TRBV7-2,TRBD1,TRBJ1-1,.,CASSLVPTGATEAFF,TGTGCCAGCAGCTTGGTCCCGACAGGGGCCACTGAAGCTTTCTTT
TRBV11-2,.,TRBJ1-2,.,CASSFPGRAYGYTF,TGTGCCAGCAGCTTTCCAGGCAGGGCCTATGGCTACACCTTC
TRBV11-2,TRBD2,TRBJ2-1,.,CASSRTSGGYNEQFF,TGTGCCAGCAGCAGGACTAGCGGGGGATACAATGAGCAGTTCTTC
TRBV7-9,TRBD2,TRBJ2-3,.,CASSSGTGTSDTQYF,TGTGCCAGCAGCTCCGGAACCGGGACTAGCGATACGCAGTATTTT
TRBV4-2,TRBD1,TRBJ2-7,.,CASSQEPGQGGEQYF,TGTGCCAGCAGCCAAGAACCGGGACAGGGGGGCGAGCAGTACTTC
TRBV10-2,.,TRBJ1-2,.,CASSRDDYGYTF,TGCGCCAGCAGCAGGGATGACTATGGCTACACCTTC
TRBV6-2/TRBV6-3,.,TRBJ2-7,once,CASSSGGTDAYEQYF,TGTGCCAGCAGTTCGGGGGGCACGGATGCCTACGAGCAGTACTTC
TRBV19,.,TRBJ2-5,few,CASSVQALRETQYF,TGTGCCAGTAGTGTACAGGCCCTCCGGGAGACCCAGTACTTC
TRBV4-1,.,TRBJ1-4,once,CASSQGADRIQRATNEKLFF,TGCGCCAGCAGCCAAGGGGCCGACAGAATCCAACGTGCAACTAATGAAAAACTGTTTTTT
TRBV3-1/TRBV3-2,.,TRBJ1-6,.,CASSQDPLNSPLHF,TGTGCCAGCAGCCAAGATCCCTTGAATTCACCCCTCCACTTT
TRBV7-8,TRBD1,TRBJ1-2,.,CASSLRDRLANYGYTF,TGTGCCAGCAGCTTAAGGGACAGGTTAGCTAACTATGGCTACACCTTC
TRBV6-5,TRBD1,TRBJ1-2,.,CASRGQPSNYGYTF,TGTGCCAGCCGGGGACAGCCATCTAACTATGGCTACACCTTC
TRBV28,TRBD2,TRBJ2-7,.,CAGCSSGAHYEQYF,TGTGCCGGATGTTCTAGCGGGGCGCACTACGAGCAGTACTTC
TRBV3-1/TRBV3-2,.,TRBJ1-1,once,CASSQGSMDTEAFF,TGTGCCAGCAGCCAGGGGAGTATGGACACTGAAGCTTTCTTT
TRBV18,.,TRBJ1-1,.,CASSSREASEAFF,TGTGCCAGCTCTTCGCGTGAGGCGAGTGAAGCTTTCTTT
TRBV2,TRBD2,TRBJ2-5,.,CASSELGGQETQYF,TGTGCCAGCAGTGAACTCGGGGGGCAAGAGACCCAGTACTTC
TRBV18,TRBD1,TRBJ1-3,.,CASSPGTGSGNTIYF,TGTGCCAGCTCACCCGGGACAGGCTCTGGAAACACCATATATTTT
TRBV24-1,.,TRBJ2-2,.,CATSGLDYIGGTGELFF,TGTGCCACCAGTGGTCTCGACTACATCGGGGGAACCGGGGAGCTGTTTTTT
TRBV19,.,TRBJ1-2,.,CASRSTRNYGYTF,TGTGCCAGTAGATCGACACGGAACTATGGCTACACCTTC
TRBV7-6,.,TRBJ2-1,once,CASSLAKGGGGQFF,TGTGCCAGCAGCTTAGCGAAGGGTGGGGGCGGCCAGTTCTTC
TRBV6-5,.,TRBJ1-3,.,CASSYSQGPGNTIYF,TGTGCCAGCAGTTACTCGCAGGGTCCGGGAAACACCATATATTTT
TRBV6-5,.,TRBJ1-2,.,CASRPPGTYGLGYTF,TGTGCCAGCAGGCCTCCCGGGACATATGGTTTGGGCTACACCTTC
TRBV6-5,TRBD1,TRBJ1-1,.,CASSYPQGAGTEAFF,TGTGCCAGCAGTTATCCCCAGGGGGCGGGAACTGAAGCTTTCTTT
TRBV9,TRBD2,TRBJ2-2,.,CASSVRLAANTGELFF,TGTGCCAGCAGCGTAAGGCTAGCGGCGAACACCGGGGAGCTGTTTTTT
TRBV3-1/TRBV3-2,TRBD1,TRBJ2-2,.,CATGPGTGGGTGELFF,TGTGCCACAGGCCCCGGGACAGGGGGGGGCACCGGGGAGCTGTTTTTT
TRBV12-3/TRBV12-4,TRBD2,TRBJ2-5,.,CASTRGVEETQYF,TGTGCCAGCACCCGGGGGGTAGAAGAGACCCAGTACTTC
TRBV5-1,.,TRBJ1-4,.,CASSLEPGRELFF,TGCGCCAGCAGCTTGGAACCGGGTCGGGAACTGTTTTTT
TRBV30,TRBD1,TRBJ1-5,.,CAWSVRIGQGAGQPQHF,TGTGCCTGGAGTGTACGGATCGGACAGGGGGCCGGTCAGCCCCAGCATTTT
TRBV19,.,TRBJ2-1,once,CASSMWQYNEQFF,TGTGCCAGTAGTATGTGGCAGTACAATGAGCAGTTCTTC
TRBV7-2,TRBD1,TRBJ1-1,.,CASSSWGQGTTEAFF,TGTGCCAGCAGCTCCTGGGGACAGGGTACCACTGAAGCTTTCTTT
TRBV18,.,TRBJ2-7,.,CASSPPHGQRLGEQYF,TGTGCCAGCTCACCACCGCATGGACAGCGGCTTGGGGAGCAGTACTTC